This TCR beta chain is drawn from a study of blood T cell repertoires in COVID-19. Germline-derived CDR1 and CDR2 are SGHTA and FQGNSA. Germline trimming cut 2 bases from V and 2 bases from J; bases unmatched to any gene: 2. The CDR3 is 16 residues long. Participant-given clinical history determined each cohort assignment. Per the authors' pipeline: Estimated nucleated cell counts came from reference gene primer amplification. The repertoire was sequenced with immunoSEQ multiplex PCR; TCRdb's copy has only in-frame clones and lacks some. Clone size and V and J calls were adopted from that table, with D and trimming inferred from the DNA. The table records a few hundred thousand clones, around 83% of them present only once.

The source material was PBMCs or T cells enriched from blood (not recorded which). The clonotype comes from a woman between 45 and 60 years old who had recovered from COVID-19. The chain has TRBV7-2 and TRBJ2-1, with 11 bases that match TRBD2. The CDR3: CASSLQLAGAYNEQFF. The DNA for the CDR3 is TGTGCCAGCAGCTTACAACTAGCGGGGGCCTACAATGAGCAGTTCTTC.